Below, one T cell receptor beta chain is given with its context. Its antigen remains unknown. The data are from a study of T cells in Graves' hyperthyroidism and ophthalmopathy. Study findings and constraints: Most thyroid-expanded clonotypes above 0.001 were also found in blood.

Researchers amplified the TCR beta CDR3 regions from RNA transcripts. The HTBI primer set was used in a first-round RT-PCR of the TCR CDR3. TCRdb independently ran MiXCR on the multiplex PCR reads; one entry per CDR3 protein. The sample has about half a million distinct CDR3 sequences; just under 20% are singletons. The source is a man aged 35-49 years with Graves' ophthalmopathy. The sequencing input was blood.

This chain's CDR3 is CASSSTWDHLFNTGELFF. CDR3 in DNA: TGTGCCAGCAGCTCAACCTGGGACCACCTTTTTAACACCGGGGAGCTGTTTTTT. The V call is TRBV7-9, the J call TRBJ2-2, with D perhaps assigned TRBD1 or TRBD2 (5 bases each). Trimming cost V 4 bases and J 2 bases, with 20 bases left between them. The CDR3 runs 18 residues. Per the germline V gene, CDR1 is SEHNR and CDR2 is FQNEAQ (reference sequence).